This T cell receptor (beta chain) was retrieved from a study of T cells after yellow fever vaccination. Study context: The fractions with low cell numbers were processed using SMART-Seq v4 Ultra Low Input. General observations from the study: Highly abundant clonotypes carried over from the bulk population could end up in FACS-sorted repertoires as contaminants. Most clones from primary vaccination resurfaced after the booster (approximately 95% CD4, around 90% CD8).

The ends were cut back, 1 base at V and 2 bases at J, with 13 bases in the middle. Germline V gene data show CDR1 as SGHRS and CDR2 as YFSETQ. This CDR3 is 15 amino acids long. TCRdb itself ran the 5' RACE reads through MiXCR, one entry per CDR3 protein. The sample carries roughly 240,000 distinct CDR3 sequences, around 6.7% recorded once. This clonotype was seen more than once but under ten times. The antigen is unknown. This sequence joins TRBV5-1 and TRBJ2-7; D is possibly TRBD1 or TRBD2 (5 bases each). This material consisted of CD4+ T cells sorted from PBMCs, taken on the day of the yellow fever booster vaccination. The receptor was derived from a young man who received the YFV17D yellow fever vaccine. CDR3 protein: CASSLLGESPYEQYF. CDR3 bases: TGCGCCAGCAGCTTGTTGGGGGAAAGTCCCTACGAGCAGTACTTC.